These 10 T cell receptor beta chains were sequenced from one sample in a study of regulatory T cells in long-lasting Graves disease. This sample's time point: newly diagnosed GD, antithyroid drugs for less than 3 months. Generation of the TCR library employed RNA extracted from PBMCs. Arm-PCR of CDR3 regions and iRepertoire HTBI primers were the basis on which TCR beta libraries were built. From the multiplex PCR reads, TCRdb called clonotypes with MiXCR, one entry per CDR3 protein. The sample lists under 500,000 distinct CDR3 sequences, roughly 15% seen once, with about 10% in the top ten. These data were also filed under a second study, of T cells in Graves' hyperthyroidism and ophthalmopathy.

Source: peripheral blood mononuclear cells (PBMCs), taken at new diagnosis, from a patient treated with antithyroid drugs. Source of these receptors: a woman between 25 and 40 years old with Graves disease.

This clonotype was detected ten times or more. The rearrangement links TRBV20-1 to TRBJ1-2, with 7 bases fitting TRBD1. This CDR3 is built from 17 residues. Germline V gives CDR1 DFQATT, CDR2 SNEGSKA (reference sequence). Losses at the gene ends were 1 base for V and 7 bases for J; bases not matched to a gene: 18. CDR3 coding DNA: TGCAGTGCTAGAGTTCGTCTAAGCGAACAGGGGAAGGTTGGCTACACCTTC. Amino acids: CSARVRLSEQGKVGYTF.

The table lists this clonotype with many counts. The V and J genes are TRBV11-2 and TRBJ2-4; D is undetermined. Per the germline V gene, CDR1 is SGHAT and CDR2 is FQNNGV. Trimming took 5 bases from V and 1 from J, leaving 21 bases between them. The CDR3 contains 18 residues. The CDR3 protein is CASSPFRVGSAAKNIQYF. For the CDR3, the DNA is TGTGCCAGCAGCCCTTTCCGCGTCGGCAGTGCCGCCAAAAACATTCAGTACTTC. Full variable domain (rest looked up from reference TRBV11-2 and TRBJ2-4): EAGVAQSPRYKIIEKRQSVAFWCNPISGHATLYWYQQILGQGPKLLIQFQNNGVVDDSQLPKDRFSAERLKGVDSTLKIQPAKLEDSAVYLCASSPFRVGSAAKNIQYFGAGTRLSVL.

At least ten counts were recorded for this clonotype. This sequence joins TRBV12-3 or TRBV12-4 and TRBJ2-1; TRBD1 matches at 11 bases. The J segment lost 9 bases and the V segment lost 6 bases, leaving 7 bases of the junction unmatched. The CDR3 consists of 14 residues. CDR3 DNA: TGTGCCAGCAGCAGGACAGGGGGCCTCTTTGAGCAGTTCTTC. Its translation is CASSRTGGLFEQFF.

This clonotype was found many times. The chain uses TRBV4-1 and TRBJ2-1; 15 bases match TRBD2. From germline, CDR1 is MGHRA and CDR2 YSYEKL. This CDR3 spans 23 amino acids. The junction had 17 bases not matched to a gene; V was cut back by 2 bases and J by 0 bases. The CDR3 nucleotides are TGCGCCAGCAGCCAATGGGGCCCGGGGGGACTAGCGGGAGGCCGAGGCTCCTACAATGAGCAGTTCTTC. Encoded protein: CASSQWGPGGLAGGRGSYNEQFF.

The table lists this clonotype with many counts. This chain joins TRBV20-1 and TRBJ1-1; no clear D gene. The CDR3 contains 12 residues. CDR1 and CDR2 from the germline V gene are DFQATT and SNEGSKA (reference sequence). Trimming shortened V by 0 bases and J by 4 bases, and 6 bases separated the two germline ends. The CDR3 DNA follows: TGCAGTGCTAGAGAGGGAAGCACTGAAGCTTTCTTT. Its translation: CSAREGSTEAFF.

The chain carries TRBV5-1 and TRBJ2-1; D call uncertain. This CDR3 is built from 12 residues. Germline V gives CDR1 SGHRS, CDR2 YFSETQ. Trimming shortened V by 0 bases and J by 12 bases, and 10 bases separated the two germline ends. The CDR3 sequence: CASSLGLEAQFF. The CDR3, as DNA: TGCGCCAGCAGCTTGGGCCTTGAGGCGCAGTTCTTC.

The chain employs TRBV11-2 and TRBJ2-7; perhaps TRBD1 as D (6 bases). V dropped 6 bases and J dropped 0 bases, with 18 bases sitting between them. The CDR3 length is 16 residues. CDR1 and CDR2 (germline): SGHAT, FQNNGV. This CDR3 is CASSFPSGTYSYEQYF. The CDR3 nucleotides are TGTGCCAGCAGTTTTCCCTCCGGGACATACTCCTACGAGCAGTACTTC.

V and J are TRBV9 and TRBJ2-1; D ambiguous. The V gene lost 4 bases and the J gene lost 3 bases, with 14 bases spanning the gap. The germline V gene has CDR1 SGDLS and CDR2 YYNGEE. The CDR3 length is 15 residues. CDR3 amino acids: CASSPPMGFYNEQFF. Written as DNA, the CDR3 is TGTGCCAGCAGCCCCCCAATGGGGTTCTACAATGAGCAGTTCTTC. Supplemented by reference TRBV9 and TRBJ2-1, the full variable domain reads DSGVTQTPKHLITATGQRVTLRCSPRSGDLSVYWYQQSLDQGLQFLIQYYNGEERAKGNILERFSAQQFPDLHSELNLSSLELGDSALYFCASSPPMGFYNEQFFGPGTRLTVL.

On this clonotype itself: A much larger clone lies one base from this, so it may be a read error. The chain uses TRBV7-8 and TRBJ1-5; D remains ambiguous. The germline V gene has CDR1 SGHVS and CDR2 FQNEAQ. The CDR3 has 13 residues. The V and J ends lost 5 bases and 6 bases respectively, with 11 bases between them. CDR3 protein: CASSPTPSQPQHF. Here the CDR3 DNA reads TGTGCCAGCAGCCCGACACCAAGTCAGCCCCAGCATTTT.

This clonotype was seen many times. The rearrangement links TRBV3-1 to TRBJ1-5; D not resolved. V shed 0 bases and J shed 6 bases, with 6 bases lying between them. The CDR3 runs to 13 residues. The germline V gene encodes CDR1 LGHDT and CDR2 YNNKEL (reference sequence). The CDR3 loop is CASSQDRSQPQHF. The CDR3 DNA follows: TGTGCCAGCAGCCAAGACCGGAGTCAGCCCCAGCATTTT.